Given below is one T cell receptor beta chain in context. The data are from a study of cytomegalovirus exposure and HLA in healthy donors. 60 Vbeta and 13 Jbeta primers were used in PCR. Assay used: immunoSEQ multiplex PCR; TCRdb lists only in-frame clones, some missing. The sample holds 150,000 to 200,000 clones, more than 85% seen once. This CDR3 region has 18 residues. Looked up from germline, CDR1 is SGHDN and CDR2 is FVKESK. The source of this sequence is a woman younger than 30 in good health and CMV-seronegative. The rearrangement joins TRBV14 to TRBJ2-5; 9 bases agree with TRBD2. The J call may not be correct, given that the DNA end is closer to TRBJ2-7. The source material was PBMCs. CDR3 DNA: TGTGCCAGCAGCCCGAGGGGGTTAGCGGGAGCTCACTCCTACGAGCAGTACTTC. Translated: CASSPRGLAGAHSYEQYF.